This TCR beta chain is drawn from a study of blood T cell repertoires in COVID-19. Study information: T cells, B-cell-depleted T cells, or PBMCs provided the cDNA or gDNA that served as material.

In the study's own analysis: Reference gene primer amplification in the assay estimated nucleated cell counts. Profiled with immunoSEQ multiplex PCR; TCRdb holds only in-frame clones, not every one. V and J calls plus clone size are reproduced from that table; the DNA served to infer D and trimming. The sample records some 260,000 clones, 88% being singletons. The CDR3 totals 15 residues. Germline CDR1 is SGHTS and CDR2 is YDEGEE. Trimming removed 3 bases from V and 0 bases from J, with 10 bases in between. The sequenced material came from peripheral blood. The gene calls are TRBV5-8 and TRBJ1-5, with a weak D call TRBD1 (5 bases). The sequence came from a woman aged 25 to 45 with acute or convalescent COVID-19. The CDR3 bases are TGTGCCAGCAGCTGGGGCGGCAATAGCAATCAGCCCCAGCATTTT. As protein: CASSWGGNSNQPQHF.